One sample yielded the 2 T cell receptor beta chains listed below, sequenced in a study of blood T cell repertoires in COVID-19. Measured with immunoSEQ multiplex PCR; TCRdb has only the in-frame clones, and not every one. The sample includes fewer than 600,000 clones, approximately 90% of them seen just once. The specimen was PBMCs or T cells enriched from blood (not recorded which). All receptors come from a woman in her thirties or forties who had recovered from COVID-19.

The J gene is TRBJ2-1, the V gene TRBV12-3 or TRBV12-4, with TRBD2 as a possible D gene (5 bases). The V gene lost 4 bases and the J gene lost 7 bases, with 11 bases spanning the gap. The CDR3 spans 13 residues. CDR3 sequence (DNA): TGTGCCAGCAGTTCGTCGGGATTGAATGAGCAGTTCTTC. Translating gives CASSSSGLNEQFF.

The CDR3 is CASSLRGATNEKLFF. The CDR3 DNA follows: TGTGCCAGCAGCTTGCGGGGGGCGACTAATGAAAAACTGTTTTTT. V and J are TRBV5-5 and TRBJ1-4; possibly TRBD1 for D (6 bases). Germline assignment: CDR1 SGHKS and CDR2 YYEKEE (reference sequence). Trimming shortened V by 1 base and J by 2 bases, and 9 bases separated the two germline ends. The CDR3 sequence is 15 residues long.